This T cell receptor (beta chain) comes out of a study of cytomegalovirus exposure and HLA in healthy donors listed by TCRdb under 2017. Context from the whole study: The 650 to 750 repertoires of the first cohort and the 120 validation repertoires were produced on the same platform, according to a later analysis. Along with the roughly 700-subject first cohort, a separate validation cohort of 120 different subjects was used. High-throughput TCR immunosequencing, statistical association of individual TCRs with disease status, and machine learning were combined to predict cytomegalovirus infection status. The study aimed to test whether signatures of past pathogen exposure could be identified by cataloging public T cell receptors. Points the paper makes about the study in general: In vitro tests confirmed that a few of the cytomegalovirus-associated TCR beta chains recognize cytomegalovirus antigens. Of the cluster scores, 85% to 95% were above 0 in a later analysis, which found that TCRs clustered in the first cohort also tended to co-occur in the approximately 130 validation repertoires. A later analysis lacked HLA typing for the validation cohort, so it scored co-occurrence in that cohort across all 120 or so repertoires. Most TCR sequences were observed very rarely across donors, whereas some public TCRs were present in many individuals. The classifier was reported to diagnose cytomegalovirus status with high specificity and sensitivity in both the original cohort and the validation cohort. According to the authors, the approach could potentially be generalized to other disease states and immunological phenotypes. The study gave a list of more than 150 TCR beta chains associated with cytomegalovirus.

The donors were included in the validation cohort of some 110 subjects, a group kept apart from the roughly 670-subject first cohort. The germline V gene (reference sequence) sets CDR1 to LNHDA and CDR2 to SQIVND. V lost 4 bases and J lost 5 bases; the stretch between them is 11 bases long. The CDR3 starts with the cysteine, ends with the phenylalanine, and has 13 residues. Here the CDR3 DNA is all that survives: 39 bases in frame from base 1. The sample holds one count of this clone. It lacks a known antigen. No much larger clone is present one base from it, and per-base qualities are unavailable. The library relied on the immunoSEQ multiplex PCR assay. As for the original processing: A statistical classification framework was built to diagnose cytomegalovirus status from the catalog of TCR beta chain sequences. TCRdb retrieved this table from immuneACCESS and kept in-frame rearrangements only. Not all clones are present; in checked studies, unresolved V genes account for under half, and no reason is known for the remainder. The DNA was the basis for D and trimming; V, J and clone size are from that table. The sample table holds over 100,000 clones, of which about 90% were seen once. The ten largest clonotypes hold about 3.5% of the sample.

Sequenced: PBMCs. The sequence was collected from a man aged 25 to 40 in good health and CMV-seronegative. The rearrangement combines TRBV19 with TRBJ1-1; TRBD1 is perhaps the D gene, given 5 matching bases. The sequenced DNA: TGTGCCAGTAGTACCCTAGGACAAACTGAAGCTTTCTTT. This codes for CASSTLGQTEAFF.